These 32 T cell receptor beta chains share one sample of origin, sequenced in a study of cytomegalovirus exposure and HLA in healthy donors. Here immunoSEQ multiplex PCR was the method, and the copy in TCRdb shows in-frame clones only, minus some. The sample lists about 190,000 clones, more than 80% occurring once. The source material was PBMCs. The receptors originated from a man between 18 and 35 years old in good health and CMV-seropositive.

The rearrangement joins TRBV6-6 to TRBJ2-3; 10 nucleotides align to TRBD2. The junction had 5 bases not matched to a gene; V was cut back by 3 bases and J by 2 bases. The CDR3 totals 16 residues. CDR1 is MNHNY, CDR2 SVGAGI, per germline (reference sequence). The CDR3 region is CASSYSSGSPTDTQYF. For the CDR3, the DNA is TGTGCCAGCAGTTATTCTAGCGGGAGCCCCACAGATACGCAGTATTTT.

The chain carries TRBV19 and TRBJ2-4; 11 nucleotides line up with TRBD1. J was trimmed by 6 bases and V by 3 bases; bases with no gene match: 7. The CDR3 covers 16 residues. Per the germline V gene, CDR1 is LNHDA and CDR2 is SQIVND (reference sequence). The CDR3 DNA follows: TGTGCCAGTAGTATTCAGGGGGGACAGGGGGTAAACATTCAGTACTTC. Its protein is CASSIQGGQGVNIQYF.

The V and J genes are TRBV28 and TRBJ2-2; a weak D match, TRBD1 (6 bases). Germline V gene lookup returns CDR1 MDHEN and CDR2 SYDVKM. CDR3 length: 14 amino acids. The V end was cut by 8 bases, the J end by 5 bases, with 15 bases between. CDR3 in DNA: TGTGCCAGCCAGGGACACATAGGGACCGGGGAGCTGTTTTTT. This encodes CASQGHIGTGELFF.

This rearrangement joins TRBV7-2 to TRBJ1-3, with a tentative D call TRBD1 (6 bases). V lost 6 bases to trimming and J lost 4 bases, with 13 bases between them. Germline-derived CDR1 and CDR2 are SGHTA and FQGNSA. The CDR3 totals 14 residues. The CDR3 loop reads CASRPNRAGNTIYF. The CDR3 DNA reads TGTGCCAGCAGACCGAACAGGGCGGGAAACACCATATATTTT.

This chain links TRBV18 with TRBJ2-3; D is unresolved. Per germline, CDR1 KGHSH and CDR2 LQKENI. The CDR3 runs 14 residues. Trimming left V 2 bases short and J 2 bases short, with 8 bases between. The CDR3 DNA is TGTGCCAGCTCACCAGGCCCGAACACAGATACGCAGTATTTT. Translated: CASSPGPNTDTQYF.

The chain recombines TRBV7-9 with TRBJ1-2; no clear D gene. The CDR3 sequence is 16 residues long. The V gene's germline CDR1 is SEHNR and CDR2 FQNEAQ (reference sequence). Trimming left V 5 bases short and J 2 bases short, with 18 bases between. The CDR3: CASSLAMQVGNYGYTF. For the CDR3, the DNA is TGTGCCAGCAGCCTTGCCATGCAGGTCGGCAACTATGGCTACACCTTC.

This clone was seen a handful of times. CDR3 loop: CASSQGGLAGVHEQYF. DNA for the CDR3: TGCGCCAGCAGCCAAGGGGGACTAGCGGGAGTCCACGAGCAGTACTTC. This sequence joins TRBV4-3 and TRBJ2-7; 14 nucleotides match TRBD2. The trim removed 1 base at V and 5 bases at J, leaving 4 bases unmatched. Germline values: CDR1 LGHNA, CDR2 YSLEER. The CDR3 sequence is 16 residues long.

J is TRBJ2-7 and V is TRBV6-5; 14 bases match TRBD2. The V and J ends lost 6 bases and 3 bases, in that order; junction bases with no gene match: 4. This CDR3 region has 15 residues. Per the germline V gene, CDR1 is MNHEY and CDR2 is SVGAGI. CDR3 loop: CASRRTSGRFYEQYF. CDR3 nucleotides: TGTGCCAGCAGGCGGACTAGCGGGAGGTTCTACGAGCAGTACTTC.

This rearrangement joins TRBV5-6 to TRBJ2-7, with D possibly being TRBD2 (5 bases). V gave up 0 bases and J gave up 0 bases, with 7 bases separating them. The CDR3 length is 14 residues. In germline, CDR1 is SGHDT, CDR2 YYEEEE. The CDR3 coding sequence is TGTGCCAGCAGCTTGGTGGGGAGCTCCTACGAGCAGTACTTC. It yields the protein CASSLVGSSYEQYF.

The chain carries TRBV11-1 and TRBJ2-1; 7 bases are a match to TRBD2. Germline CDR1 reads SGHAT; CDR2 reads FQDESV (reference sequence). Germline trimming cut 8 bases from V and 5 bases from J; bases unmatched to any gene: 9. The CDR3 covers 14 residues. Here the CDR3 DNA reads TGTGCCAGCTCCTGGCGGGGGAATCACAATGAGCAGTTCTTC. Translation: CASSWRGNHNEQFF. Full variable domain (remainder filled in from reference TRBV11-1 and TRBJ2-1): EAEVAQSPRYKITEKSQAVAFWCDPISGHATLYWYRQILGQGPELLVQFQDESVVDDSQLPKDRFSAERLKGVDSTLKIQPAELGDSAMYLCASSWRGNHNEQFFGPGTRLTVL.

V and J are TRBV7-2 and TRBJ2-7; weak D call: TRBD2 (5 bases). The CDR3 loop spans 11 amino acids. V dropped 5 bases and J dropped 7 bases, with 9 bases sitting between them. The germline gives CDR1 SGHTA, CDR2 FQGNSA. The CDR3 spells CASSLRGEQYF. CDR3 coding DNA: TGTGCCAGCAGCCTCCGCGGGGAGCAGTACTTC.

The rearrangement joins TRBV27 to TRBJ1-1; 9 nucleotides match TRBD1. Germline assignment: CDR1 MNHEY and CDR2 SMNVEV (reference sequence). The J segment lost 3 bases and the V segment lost 5 bases, leaving 1 base of the junction unmatched. The CDR3 covers 13 residues. CDR3 DNA: TGTGCCAGCAGTCGGGACAGGGACACTGAAGCTTTCTTT. This codes for CASSRDRDTEAFF.

This clone was counted a few times. The rearrangement uses TRBV5-6 and TRBJ1-2; TRBD1 aligns across 7 bases. The germline gives CDR1 SGHDT, CDR2 YYEEEE. With 4 bases clipped from V and 6 bases from J, the junction kept 6 bases outside the gene matches. The CDR3 sequence is 13 residues long. The CDR3 region is CASSAPGQHGYTF. CDR3 coding DNA: TGTGCCAGCAGCGCTCCGGGACAGCATGGCTACACCTTC.

This clone has a handful of counts. This sequence joins TRBV11-1 and TRBJ1-2; 8 nucleotides line up with TRBD1. J lost 3 bases, V lost 5 bases, and 8 bases had no gene match. Germline CDR1 reads SGHAT; CDR2 reads FQDESV (reference sequence). CDR3 size: 15 residues. CDR3 region: CASSPPRTGYYGYTF. In DNA form, the CDR3 reads TGTGCCAGCAGCCCGCCCAGGACAGGGTACTATGGCTACACCTTC.

A few counts support this clone. This chain uses TRBV27 with TRBJ1-5; 7 bases fit TRBD1. The CDR3 has 15 residues. J gave up 5 bases and V 3 bases, and 7 bases lay outside the gene matches. Germline lookup yields CDR1 MNHEY and CDR2 SMNVEV (reference sequence). This CDR3 reads CASSFLGQTYQPQHF. The CDR3 DNA sequence: TGTGCCAGCAGTTTCCTGGGACAGACATATCAGCCCCAGCATTTT.

The gene calls are TRBV27 and TRBJ2-1, with a tentative D call TRBD2 (6 bases). CDR3 length equals 13 residues. V lost 2 bases and J 15 bases, leaving 17 bases between the germline ends. CDR1 MNHEY and CDR2 SMNVEV come from the germline V gene (reference sequence). The CDR3, as DNA: TGTGCCAGCAGTTTAGGAGGGGATGGCTATCGGTTCTTC. It translates to CASSLGGDGYRFF.

This clone was picked up one time. The CDR3 sequence is CASSAGLAGGTSTDTQYF. The CDR3 DNA is TGCGCCAGCAGCGCCGGACTAGCGGGAGGGACCAGCACAGATACGCAGTATTTT. This rearrangement joins TRBV5-1 to TRBJ2-3; 15 nucleotides line up with TRBD2. CDR3 length: 18 amino acids. J lost 0 bases, V lost 4 bases, and 6 bases had no gene match. Germline-derived CDR1 and CDR2 are SGHRS and YFSETQ.

This chain joins TRBV6-4 and TRBJ1-2, with 11 bases lining up with TRBD1. Germline CDR1 is MRHNA and CDR2 is SNTAGT. Trimming at V came to 2 bases and at J to 4 bases, leaving 0 bases not matched to a gene. The CDR3 has 14 residues. The CDR3 is CASSDGTGGYGYTF. In nucleotides, the CDR3 is TGTGCCAGCAGTGACGGGACAGGGGGCTATGGCTACACCTTC.

V and J are TRBV6-5 and TRBJ2-7, with 11 bases aligning to TRBD1. This CDR3 spans 13 amino acids. Per the germline V gene, CDR1 is MNHEY and CDR2 is SVGAGI. V was pared by 9 bases and J by 4 bases, with 5 bases of the junction left unmatched. The CDR3 here is CASIGTGGYEQYF. The CDR3 DNA follows: TGTGCCAGTATCGGGACAGGGGGTTACGAGCAGTACTTC.

This clone was recorded many times. The chain is built from TRBV6-5 and TRBJ1-1; D perhaps matches TRBD1 (5 bases). This CDR3 is 11 amino acids long. V gave up 5 bases and J gave up 7 bases, with 8 bases separating them. Germline V gene lookup returns CDR1 MNHEY and CDR2 SVGAGI. The CDR3 DNA sequence: TGTGCCAGCAGTGAGGGACTTGAAGCTTTCTTT. Its protein is CASSEGLEAFF.

The CDR3 sequence is CASNAGASNEQFF. DNA for the CDR3: TGTGCCAGCAACGCGGGAGCTAGCAATGAGCAGTTCTTC. The chain joins TRBV28 to TRBJ2-1; 7 nucleotides agree with TRBD2. V lost 7 bases to trimming and J lost 6 bases; unmatched junction nucleotides: 6. Germline CDR1 is MDHEN and CDR2 is SYDVKM. CDR3 size: 13 residues.

The rearrangement links TRBV7-3 to TRBJ2-1; TRBD2 agrees at 8 bases. Germline V gene sequence: CDR1 SGHTA, CDR2 FQGTGA. CDR3 length equals 15 residues. J was trimmed by 7 bases and V by 2 bases; bases with no gene match: 7. CDR3 DNA sequence: TGTGCCAGCAGCTTATCCAGCGGGAGCTTTAATGAGCAGTTCTTC. Translated, it gives CASSLSSGSFNEQFF.

V usage is TRBV15 and J usage is TRBJ2-7; TRBD1 agrees at 10 bases. Germline V gene lookup returns CDR1 LNHNV and CDR2 YYDKDF (reference sequence). Unmatched junction bases numbered 3, after V lost 7 bases and J lost 3 bases. The length of the CDR3 is 13 residues. The CDR3 is CATNRDRGYEQYF. CDR3 coding DNA: TGTGCCACCAACCGGGACAGGGGCTACGAGCAGTACTTC.

The genes are TRBV4-3 and TRBJ2-1; TRBD1 matches 9 bases. In germline, CDR1 is LGHNA, CDR2 YSLEER. V was clipped by 0 bases and J by 4 bases; unmatched bases: 4. The CDR3 extends over 16 amino acids. CDR3 sequence (DNA): TGCGCCAGCAGCCAAGACCCGACAGGGGGGTACAATGAGCAGTTCTTC. Translation: CASSQDPTGGYNEQFF.

The DNA of the CDR3 is TGTGCCACCCAGCTTCGAATAAACAGCCCCTACGAGCAGTACTTC. Translation gives CATQLRINSPYEQYF. The chain uses TRBV7-2 and TRBJ2-7; unclear D gene. In germline, CDR1 is SGHTA, CDR2 FQGNSA. Trimming took off 10 bases at V and 2 bases at J, with 21 bases between the two ends. The CDR3 sequence is 15 residues long.

The chain employs TRBV2 and TRBJ1-1; D is undetermined. From germline, CDR1 is SNHLY and CDR2 FYNNEI. The ends were cut back, 0 bases at V and 4 bases at J, with 18 bases in the middle. The CDR3 length is 17 residues. The CDR3 loop reads CASSEAFEGGGSTEAFF. The CDR3 DNA sequence: TGTGCCAGCAGTGAAGCGTTTGAGGGAGGAGGATCCACTGAAGCTTTCTTT.

This clone came up a few times. The chain recombines TRBV2 with TRBJ2-5; tentatively, D is TRBD1 (5 bases). The CDR3 is 11 residues long. Trimming pared 5 bases from V and 4 bases from J, leaving 5 bases between. Looked up from germline, CDR1 is SNHLY and CDR2 is FYNNEI. The CDR3 coding sequence is TGTGCCAGCAGTCAGGGAGAGACCCAGTACTTC. This codes for CASSQGETQYF.

The chain is built from TRBV19 and TRBJ2-1, with D perhaps TRBD2 (5 bases). Trimming took 1 base from V and 8 from J, leaving 18 bases between them. The CDR3 totals 16 residues. Germline CDR1 reads LNHDA; CDR2 reads SQIVND (reference sequence). CDR3: CASSIGERTLADEQFF. In nucleotides, the CDR3 is TGTGCCAGTAGTATAGGGGAGCGGACGCTGGCCGATGAGCAGTTCTTC.

This rearrangement joins TRBV11-2 to TRBJ2-7, with TRBD2 matching 13 bases. The CDR3 runs 14 residues. Germline values: CDR1 SGHAT, CDR2 FQNNGV. V shed 6 bases and J 5 bases; nucleotides not matched to a gene: 4. For the CDR3, the DNA is TGTGCCAGCAGTGTTGGGACTAGCGGGAACGAGCAGTACTTC. Translation gives CASSVGTSGNEQYF.

The chain recombines TRBV7-9 with TRBJ2-1, with 13 bases lining up with TRBD2. The CDR3 length is 18 residues. The germline CDR1 and CDR2 sequences are SEHNR and FQNEAQ (reference sequence). With 5 bases clipped from V and 9 bases from J, the junction kept 16 bases outside the gene matches. The CDR3 spells CASSHLTTTSGRGGEQFF. CDR3 coding DNA: TGTGCCAGCAGCCACCTCACCACAACTAGCGGGAGGGGCGGTGAGCAGTTCTTC.

This clone was seen once. This chain connects TRBV11-1 to TRBJ2-3; 11 bases are a match to TRBD2. V gave up 5 bases and J gave up 3 bases; unmatched junction bases: 4. The CDR3 contains 15 residues. The germline V gene has CDR1 SGHAT and CDR2 FQDESV (reference sequence). In DNA, the CDR3 is TGTGCCAGCAGCGACGGGACTAGCGGTACAGATACGCAGTATTTT. The encoded protein is CASSDGTSGTDTQYF.

V gene TRBV28 combines with J gene TRBJ2-7; 7 bases fit TRBD1. Germline loops: CDR1 MDHEN, CDR2 SYDVKM. The CDR3 runs to 15 residues. V was pared by 6 bases and J by 4 bases, with 12 bases of the junction left unmatched. The CDR3 loop reads CASRPDRVAGYEQYF. The CDR3 nucleotides are TGTGCCAGCAGACCCGACAGGGTCGCTGGTTACGAGCAGTACTTC.